The 20 T cell receptor beta chains given below trace back to one sample, sequenced in a study of CD8 T cells in ankylosing spondylitis. TCRdb reprocessed the 5' RACE reads with MiXCR, giving one entry per CDR3 protein. The data contain fewer than 250,000 distinct CDR3 sequences, around 24% of them singletons. The sample taken for sequencing was blood, either unsorted or a sorted T cell fraction (not recorded which). The receptors derive from a male donor with ankylosing spondylitis or in good health (not recorded which).

In this sample, this clonotype turned up a few times. The chain links TRBV9 to TRBJ2-3; D gene ambiguous. The CDR3 spans 13 residues. CDR1 is SGDLS, CDR2 YYNGEE, per germline. Between the trimmed V and J ends, which lost 7 bases and 6 bases, there was a span of 15 bases. The CDR3 DNA follows: TGTGCCAGCTCCTTAGAGAGTGTTGATACGCAGTATTTT. Translating it yields CASSLESVDTQYF.

The chain uses TRBV3-1 and TRBJ1-1; possibly TRBD1 for D (5 bases). Germline V gene sequence: CDR1 LGHDT, CDR2 YNNKEL (reference sequence). The CDR3 has 15 residues. V dropped 2 bases and J dropped 0 bases, with 10 bases sitting between them. CDR3 DNA sequence: TGTGCCAGCAGCCAACTGAGGGGAATGAACACTGAAGCTTTCTTT. Translated, it gives CASSQLRGMNTEAFF.

The chain combines TRBV20-1 with TRBJ2-3, with TRBD2 matching over 9 bases. Germline V gene sequence: CDR1 DFQATT, CDR2 SNEGSKA (reference sequence). V lost 4 bases and J lost 3; bases outside the gene matches: 5. The CDR3 runs 14 residues. The CDR3 sequence: CSAMAGGTTDTQYF. CDR3 nucleotide sequence: TGCAGTGCTATGGCGGGAGGGACAACAGATACGCAGTATTTT.

V and J are TRBV11-1 and TRBJ2-1; TRBD2 matches 10 bases. The V segment lost 1 base and the J segment 9 bases; nucleotides outside the gene matches: 9. The germline CDR1 and CDR2 sequences are SGHAT and FQDESV (reference sequence). The CDR3 loop spans 16 amino acids. CDR3 DNA sequence: TGTGCCAGCAGCTTAGAGGCTAGCGGGAGAAGTGGTGAGCAGTTCTTC. It translates to CASSLEASGRSGEQFF.

This clonotype was counted ten times or more. CDR3 protein: CSASRKDTQYF. The CDR3 DNA is TGCAGTGCTAGTAGAAAAGATACGCAGTATTTT. This chain joins TRBV20-1 and TRBJ2-3; D is unresolved. The germline CDR1 and CDR2 sequences are DFQATT and SNEGSKA (reference sequence). The CDR3 is made up of 11 amino acids. Trimming pared 3 bases from V and 5 bases from J, leaving 6 bases between.

This clonotype was detected ten times or more. The chain uses TRBV9 and TRBJ2-1, with TRBD2 as a possible D gene (6 bases). Germline V lookup: CDR1 SGDLS, CDR2 YYNGEE. Trimming removed 3 bases from V and 2 bases from J, with 12 bases in between. The CDR3 is made up of 15 amino acids. CDR3 sequence: CASSGGTGAYNEQFF. In DNA form, the CDR3 reads TGTGCCAGCAGCGGCGGGACGGGAGCCTACAATGAGCAGTTCTTC.

This clonotype was seen at least ten times. The V gene is TRBV29-1, the J gene TRBJ1-1; 10 bases line up with TRBD1. This CDR3 comprises 11 residues. The ends lost 6 bases at V and 11 bases at J; junction bases unmatched: 6. CDR1 SQVTM and CDR2 ANQGSEA come from the germline V gene. The CDR3 sequence: CSVDRGWAAFF. CDR3 DNA sequence: TGCAGCGTGGACAGGGGGTGGGCGGCTTTCTTT.

To note about this clonotype: This may come from a read error, since a much larger clone is one base off. This sequence joins TRBV3-1 and TRBJ2-1, with TRBD2 matching over 9 bases. Germline-derived CDR1 and CDR2 are LGHDT and YNNKEL (reference sequence). The CDR3 is 16 residues long. In nucleotides, the CDR3 is TGTACCAGCAGCCCCTTTGGTAGCGGGAGTAGGAATGAGCAGTTCTTC. Translation gives CTSSPFGSGSRNEQFF.

This clonotype was detected ten times or more. The V gene is TRBV15, the J gene TRBJ1-6; no firm D call. The germline V gene encodes CDR1 LNHNV and CDR2 YYDKDF (reference sequence). V was cut by 0 bases and J by 7 bases, with 13 bases left in between. There are 16 residues in the CDR3. CDR3 in DNA: TGTGCCACCAGCAGAGAAACTGACTTATGGAATTCACCCCTCCACTTT. It yields the protein CATSRETDLWNSPLHF. Using reference TRBV15 and TRBJ1-6 for the parts outside the CDR3, the full variable domain is DAMVIQNPRYQVTQFGKPVTLSCSQTLNHNVMYWYQQKSSQAPKLLFHYYDKDFNNEADTPDNFQSRRPNTSFCFLDIRSPGLGDTAMYLCATSRETDLWNSPLHFGNGTRLTVT.

This clonotype has at least ten counts. The chain uses TRBV2 and TRBJ2-5; TRBD1 might be the D (5 bases). CDR3 length: 14 residues. Trimming removed 2 bases at V and 7 bases at J, with 14 bases between. Germline V gene lookup returns CDR1 SNHLY and CDR2 FYNNEI. The CDR3 coding sequence is TGTGCCAGCAGTGAAAGGGGCAGGGTGGGGACCCAGTACTTC. Its protein product is CASSERGRVGTQYF.

This clonotype has ten or more counts. The CDR3 sequence is CASQRGAFYEQYF. In nucleotides, the CDR3 is TGTGCCAGCCAGCGGGGAGCCTTTTACGAGCAGTACTTC. The chain is built from TRBV6-2 or TRBV6-3 and TRBJ2-7, with 7 bases lining up with TRBD2. Germline lookup yields CDR1 MNHEY and CDR2 SVGEGT. CDR3 length: 13 amino acids. The V and J ends lost 8 bases and 4 bases, in that order; junction bases with no gene match: 8.

The sample holds many counts of this clonotype. The chain joins TRBV11-1 to TRBJ1-5; TRBD1 matches at 7 bases. CDR1 and CDR2 from the germline V gene are SGHAT and FQDESV (reference sequence). This CDR3 is built from 18 residues. V lost 1 base and J lost 3; bases outside the gene matches: 12. The DNA for the CDR3 is TGTGCCAGCAGCTTAGGCCCCGGTACAGGGGTCCTCAATCAGCCCCAGCATTTT. This codes for CASSLGPGTGVLNQPQHF.

The chain uses TRBV12-3 or TRBV12-4 and TRBJ2-1; possibly TRBD2 for D (5 bases). The CDR3 totals 15 residues. V was shortened by 8 bases and J by 5 bases, with 19 bases between the two germline ends. The CDR3 DNA reads as TGTGCCAGCGCGAGGGCCGGTGGTGAGAACAATGAGCAGTTCTTC. Translation gives CASARAGGENNEQFF.

This clonotype was seen many times. The J gene is TRBJ2-1, the V gene TRBV12-3 or TRBV12-4; 7 bases match TRBD1. Trimming at V came to 5 bases and at J to 4 bases, leaving 2 bases not matched to a gene. The CDR3 runs 13 residues. This CDR3 is CASSGTAYNEQFF. The CDR3 nucleotides are TGTGCCAGCAGTGGGACAGCGTACAATGAGCAGTTCTTC.

Ten or more counts support this clonotype. The CDR3 nucleotides read TGTGCCAGCAGCTTTAGCGGGGGAAACACCGGGGAGCTGTTTTTT. Translating gives CASSFSGGNTGELFF. The chain links TRBV11-2 to TRBJ2-2, with TRBD2 matching over 9 bases. Germline CDR1 SGHAT, CDR2 FQNNGV. This CDR3 is built from 15 residues. Unmatched junction bases numbered 1, after V lost 3 bases and J lost 2 bases.

Ten or more counts support this clonotype. The chain recombines TRBV5-1 with TRBJ1-2, with D uncertain. V gave up 0 bases and J gave up 4 bases, with 10 bases separating them. Germline V CDR1 and CDR2: SGHRS, YFSETQ. This CDR3 region has 14 residues. CDR3 bases: TGCGCCAGCAGCTTGGGGACGGAAGCCTATGGCTACACCTTC. It encodes CASSLGTEAYGYTF.

This CDR3 reads CASSRRTGGTEAFF. CDR3 in DNA: TGTGCCAGCAGTCGACGGACAGGGGGCACTGAAGCTTTCTTT. The V gene is TRBV7-8, the J gene TRBJ1-1; 10 nucleotides align to TRBD1. CDR3 length: 14 amino acids. V trimming: 6 bases; J trimming: 4 bases; junction bases outside the gene matches: 5. Per the germline V gene, CDR1 is SGHVS and CDR2 is FQNEAQ.

There are a few counts of this clonotype. The chain carries TRBV20-1 and TRBJ2-5; 8 bases are a match to TRBD1. J lost 2 bases, V lost 0 bases, and 8 bases had no gene match. This CDR3 contains 16 residues. CDR1 is DFQATT, CDR2 SNEGSKA, per germline (reference sequence). This CDR3 is CSARDGQGWSQETQYF. DNA of the CDR3: TGCAGTGCTAGAGATGGACAGGGATGGTCTCAAGAGACCCAGTACTTC.

The table lists this clonotype with many counts. The CDR3 nucleotides are TGTGCCATCAGTGAAAGCGCGACAGTGAAATACAATGAGCAGTTCTTC. Its protein is CAISESATVKYNEQFF. The chain combines TRBV10-3 with TRBJ2-1, with D perhaps matching TRBD1 (5 bases). Germline V lookup: CDR1 ENHRY, CDR2 SYGVKD. This CDR3 is 16 amino acids long. The V gene lost 3 bases and the J gene lost 4 bases, with 16 bases spanning the gap.

The rearrangement joins TRBV28 to TRBJ1-1; D ambiguous. Germline values: CDR1 MDHEN, CDR2 SYDVKM. V lost 2 bases and J 5 bases, leaving 18 bases between the germline ends. The CDR3 contains 16 residues. CDR3 DNA: TGTGCCAGCAGTTTAGCCGTAGGTGGCGCGAGGACTGAAGCTTTCTTT. This translates into CASSLAVGGARTEAFF.